This TCR beta chain originates from a study of blood T cells in healthy people across ages. Study summary: Per every two T cells, about one barcoded beta molecule was captured by template switching.

General study findings and limits: Nothing was known about donor CMV status, and this possibly confounded expanded clonotype changes. Relative to aged donors, long-lived donors carried more naive CD4+ cells and displayed higher diversity.

A second PCR, run for roughly 6 to 11 cycles, used a sample-barcoded 5' primer plus a J-beta primer mix. TCRdb processed the 5' RACE reads anew with MiXCR; each CDR3 protein has one entry. The sample holds 800,000 or so distinct CDR3 sequences, 25% seen once. This clonotype was detected once. As yet, its antigen is unknown. CDR1 is SNHLY and CDR2 is FYNNEI in the germline V gene. After removal of 6 bases from V and 4 bases from J, the junction contained 8 bases not matched to a gene. The CDR3 has 14 residues. Separately, the same data were catalogued under a study of T cells of mothers and their children. That paper states: The donors comprised six children and their three healthy Caucasian mothers.

This receptor was identified in a boy under 18 in good health. This sequence joins TRBV2 and TRBJ1-2; 7 bases map to TRBD1. The sequencing sample was made of blood. The CDR3 bases are TGTGCCAGCAGATTGACCGGGACAGCCTATGGCTACACCTTC. Protein sequence: CASRLTGTAYGYTF.